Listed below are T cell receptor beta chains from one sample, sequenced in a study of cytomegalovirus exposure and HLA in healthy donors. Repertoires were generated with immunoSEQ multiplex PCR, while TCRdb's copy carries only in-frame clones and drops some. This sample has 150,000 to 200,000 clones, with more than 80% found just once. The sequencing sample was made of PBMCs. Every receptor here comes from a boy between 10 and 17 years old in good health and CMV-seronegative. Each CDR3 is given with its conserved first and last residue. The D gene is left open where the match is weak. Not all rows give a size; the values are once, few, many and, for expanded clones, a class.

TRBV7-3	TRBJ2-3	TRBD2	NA	TGTGCCAGCGGGCGGGAGGGTTCGAGCACAGATACGCAGTATTTT	CASGREGSSTDTQYF
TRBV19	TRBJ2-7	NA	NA	TGTGCCAGTACCTCCCGGTGGGGGCTAGACGAGCAGTACTTC	CASTSRWGLDEQYF
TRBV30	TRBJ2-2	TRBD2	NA	TGTGCCCTCGGCGGGGGACTCAACACCGGGGAGCTGTTTTTT	CALGGGLNTGELFF
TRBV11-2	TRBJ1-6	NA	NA	TGTGCCAGCAGCCCAAAGGACAGAAGATATAATTCACCCCTCCACTTT	CASSPKDRRYNSPLHF
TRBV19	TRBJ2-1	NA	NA	TGTGCCAGTAGTATAACTAGCTCCTACAATGAGCAGTTCTTC	CASSITSSYNEQFF
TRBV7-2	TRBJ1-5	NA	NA	TGTGCCAGCAGCTTAGTGGACGGGATTAATCAGCCCCAGCATTTT	CASSLVDGINQPQHF
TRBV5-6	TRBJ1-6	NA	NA	TGTGCCAGCAGCCCTGGGGTAGGGGTACGGTCACCCCTCCACTTT	CASSPGVGVRSPLHF
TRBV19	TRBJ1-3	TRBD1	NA	TGTGCCAGTAGGGACAGGGCGTCAACTGGAAACACCATATATTTT	CASRDRASTGNTIYF
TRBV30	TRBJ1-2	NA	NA	TGTGCCTGGAGCTGGTGGCAGGGCTATGGCTACACCTTC	CAWSWWQGYGYTF
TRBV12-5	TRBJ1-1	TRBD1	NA	TGTGCTAGTGGTTTGATCGGACAGGGCTTTACTGAAGCTTTCTTT	CASGLIGQGFTEAFF
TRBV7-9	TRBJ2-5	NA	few	TGTGCCAGCAGCTTACTACAGGGTCTTGGGGAGACCCAGTACTTC	CASSLLQGLGETQYF
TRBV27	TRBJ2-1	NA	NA	TGTGCCAGCCGCGAGGGGCCAAGGGGGAGGGGCTACAATGAGCAGTTCTTC	CASREGPRGRGYNEQFF
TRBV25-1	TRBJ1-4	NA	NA	TGTGCCAGCAGCGGGACGGACAGCCATAATGAAAAACTGTTTTTT	CASSGTDSHNEKLFF
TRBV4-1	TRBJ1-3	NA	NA	TGCGCCAGCAGCCAGGCCGGGACTAACTCTGGAAACACCATATATTTT	CASSQAGTNSGNTIYF
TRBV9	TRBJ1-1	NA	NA	TGTGCCAGCGCCCGAGCGGGGAGAGGCACTGAAGCTTTCTTT	CASARAGRGTEAFF
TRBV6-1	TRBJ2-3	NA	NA	TGTGCCAGCCTTCGGGGGAGTCCGGATACGCAGTATTTT	CASLRGSPDTQYF
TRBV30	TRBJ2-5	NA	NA	TGTGCCTGGAGTGCGGGATGGGCCCAAGAGACCCAGTACTTC	CAWSAGWAQETQYF
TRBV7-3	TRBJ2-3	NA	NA	TGTGCCAGCAGCTTATCAGGTTTACGCACAGATACGCAGTATTTT	CASSLSGLRTDTQYF
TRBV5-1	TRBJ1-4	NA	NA	TGCGCCAGCAGCTTGGACAGGGCGGGCGAAAAACTGTTTTTT	CASSLDRAGEKLFF
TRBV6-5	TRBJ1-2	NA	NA	TGTGCCAGCACCGGCAGGGGTCGGGACTATGGCTACACCTTC	CASTGRGRDYGYTF
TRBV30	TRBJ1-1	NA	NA	TGTGCCTGGAGTATAGTCATGAACACTGAAGCTTTCTTT	CAWSIVMNTEAFF
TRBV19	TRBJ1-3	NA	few	TGTGCCAGTAGTATGATGGCCGCTGGAAACACCATATATTTT	CASSMMAAGNTIYF
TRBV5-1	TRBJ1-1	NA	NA	TGCGCCAGCAGCCCACGGGGGGGGACGAACACTGAAGCTTTCTTT	CASSPRGGTNTEAFF
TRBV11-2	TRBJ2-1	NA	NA	TGTGCCAGCAGCGGACCAAGGCAGGGGGGCTCCTACAATGAGCAGTTCTTC	CASSGPRQGGSYNEQFF
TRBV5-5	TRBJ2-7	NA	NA	TGTGCCAGCAGCCTCCCTTCCCCCTACGAGCAGTACTTC	CASSLPSPYEQYF
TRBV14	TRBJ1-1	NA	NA	TGTGCCAGCAGCCAGGCCTGGGAGGGCACTGAAGCTTTCTTT	CASSQAWEGTEAFF
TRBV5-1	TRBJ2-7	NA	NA	TGCGCCAGCAGCTTGGCCGGGAGATCCGAGCAGTACTTC	CASSLAGRSEQYF
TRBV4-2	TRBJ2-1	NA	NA	TGTGCCAGCAGCCAGGCGACTAGCAATGAGCAGTTCTTC	CASSQATSNEQFF
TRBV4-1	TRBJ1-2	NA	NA	TGCGCCAGCAGCCCTCAGGGACAACACATAATTGGTGGCTACACCTTC	CASSPQGQHIIGGYTF
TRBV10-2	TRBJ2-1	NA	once	TGCGCCAGCAGCGAGGAGTCCTACAATGAGCAGTTCTTC	CASSEESYNEQFF
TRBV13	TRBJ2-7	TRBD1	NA	TGTGCCAGCAGCCAAGCCGTCCGACAGGGGTCTTACGAGCAGTACTTC	CASSQAVRQGSYEQYF